This passage covers 17 T cell receptor beta chains from one sample sequenced in a study of blood T cell repertoires in COVID-19. Some clones are missing from TCRdb's copy, which holds only in-frame ones; the method was immunoSEQ multiplex PCR. The repertoire has about 260,000 clones, 70% to 85% of them found once; the top ten carry 1.9%. The sequenced sample consisted of peripheral blood. These receptors all stem from an elderly woman with acute or convalescent COVID-19.

The CDR3 sequence: CASSRSGVETQYF. The CDR3 DNA is TGTGCCAGCAGCCGCTCCGGGGTAGAGACCCAGTACTTC. This chain uses TRBV7-3 with TRBJ2-5, with D possibly TRBD2 on 5 matching bases. Trimming took off 5 bases at V and 4 bases at J, with 11 bases between the two ends. The CDR3 totals 13 residues. Germline CDR1 SGHTA, CDR2 FQGTGA.

The chain employs TRBV28 and TRBJ2-3; a weak D match, TRBD2 (5 bases). The CDR3 contains 17 residues. V lost 4 bases, J lost 4 bases, and 21 bases lay in between. Germline CDR1 is MDHEN and CDR2 is SYDVKM. The CDR3: CASSSPLGSVKADTQYF. For the CDR3, the DNA is TGTGCCAGCAGTTCCCCTTTGGGTAGCGTAAAGGCAGATACGCAGTATTTT.

CDR3 loop: CASSLAGGRNYGYTF. The CDR3 bases are TGTGCCAGCAGTTTGGCCGGGGGACGGAACTATGGCTACACCTTC. The V call is TRBV27, the J call TRBJ1-2, with TRBD1 as a possible D gene (5 bases). This CDR3 has 15 residues. Germline CDR1 reads MNHEY; CDR2 reads SMNVEV (reference sequence). V shed 3 bases and J shed 2 bases, with 13 bases lying between them.

The chain links TRBV3-1 (or the pseudogene TRBV3-2) to TRBJ2-1; 10 bases are a match to TRBD2. J was trimmed by 3 bases and V by 2 bases; bases with no gene match: 7. Germline V CDR1 and CDR2: LGHDT, YNNKEL (reference sequence). This CDR3 contains 17 residues. The CDR3 is CASSQTQLAGRYNEQFF. The CDR3 nucleotides are TGTGCCAGCAGCCAAACCCAACTAGCGGGGCGCTACAATGAGCAGTTCTTC.

The chain joins TRBV4-3 to TRBJ2-3; D call uncertain. The ends were cut back, 0 bases at V and 1 base at J, with 5 bases in the middle. CDR3 size: 14 residues. Per germline, CDR1 LGHNA and CDR2 YSLEER. The CDR3 region is CASSQDGRTDTQYF. CDR3 in DNA: TGCGCCAGCAGCCAAGATGGCCGCACAGATACGCAGTATTTT.

The V call is TRBV4-1, the J call TRBJ1-5, with D possibly matching TRBD1 (6 bases). This CDR3 comprises 17 residues. V lost 0 bases to trimming and J lost 3 bases, with 15 bases between them. From germline, CDR1 is MGHRA and CDR2 YSYEKL. In nucleotides, the CDR3 is TGCGCCAGCAGCCAAGATCCGCCAGGGGTTTTCAATCAGCCCCAGCATTTT. This gives the protein CASSQDPPGVFNQPQHF.

This sequence joins TRBV12-3 or TRBV12-4 and TRBJ1-1; weak D call: TRBD1 (6 bases). V lost 5 bases to trimming and J lost 4 bases, with 11 bases between them. This CDR3 has 13 amino acids. The CDR3 coding sequence is TGTGCCAGCAGTGCCGACAGGCCCACTGAAGCTTTCTTT. It yields the protein CASSADRPTEAFF.

The chain couples TRBV18 to TRBJ1-4; D gene ambiguous. The germline V gene encodes CDR1 KGHSH and CDR2 LQKENI. Trimming left V 4 bases short and J 6 bases short, with 9 bases between. CDR3 length: 13 residues. CDR3 sequence: CASSRGLDEKLFF. In nucleotides, the CDR3 is TGTGCCAGCTCACGCGGACTGGATGAAAAACTGTTTTTT.

V is TRBV18 and J is TRBJ1-6; weak D call: TRBD1 (5 bases). Germline V gene data show CDR1 as KGHSH and CDR2 as LQKENI. V lost 2 bases and J 9 bases, leaving 11 bases between the germline ends. The CDR3 runs 14 residues. In DNA form, the CDR3 reads TGTGCCAGCTCACCAAGCAGGGAGGGTTCACCCCTCCACTTT. Protein sequence: CASSPSREGSPLHF.

This rearrangement joins TRBV4-3 to TRBJ2-7; 10 positions match TRBD1. V shed 0 bases, J shed 3 bases, and the junction held 5 bases outside the gene matches. CDR1 is LGHNA and CDR2 is YSLEER in the germline V gene. This CDR3 contains 16 residues. CDR3: CASSQDDRGRLYEQYF. CDR3 bases: TGCGCCAGCAGCCAAGATGACAGGGGGCGTCTCTACGAGCAGTACTTC.

The chain combines TRBV11-1 with TRBJ1-6, with 9 positions matching TRBD1. CDR1 is SGHAT, CDR2 FQDESV, per germline (reference sequence). Germline trimming cut 5 bases from V and 9 bases from J; bases unmatched to any gene: 8. The CDR3 loop spans 15 amino acids. In DNA form, the CDR3 reads TGTGCCAGCAGCCAGGACAGGGGCGCATTTTCACCCCTCCACTTT. Translation gives CASSQDRGAFSPLHF.

V usage is TRBV4-2 and J usage is TRBJ1-1, with 9 bases fitting TRBD1. The V gene's germline CDR1 is LGHNA and CDR2 YNFKEQ. V trimming: 2 bases; J trimming: 10 bases; junction bases outside the gene matches: 8. This CDR3 has 14 residues. The CDR3 DNA follows: TGTGCCAGCAGCCAAACGACAGGGGGGGTAAGAGCTTTCTTT. This gives the protein CASSQTTGGVRAFF.

V and J are TRBV7-9 and TRBJ1-1, with D perhaps matching TRBD1 (6 bases). Germline V lookup: CDR1 SEHNR, CDR2 FQNEAQ (reference sequence). CDR3 length: 14 amino acids. V was clipped by 5 bases and J by 3 bases, with 13 bases between them. The CDR3 here is CASSPEPGDTEAFF. The CDR3 coding sequence is TGTGCCAGCAGCCCCGAACCAGGGGACACTGAAGCTTTCTTT.

The chain combines TRBV30 with TRBJ1-2; no reliable D call. Deletions cut 3 bases from V and 7 bases from J, with 9 bases between. CDR3 length: 11 residues. Germline lookup yields CDR1 GTSNPN and CDR2 SVGIG (reference sequence). This chain's CDR3 is CAWSQKSGYTF. The CDR3 bases are TGTGCCTGGAGCCAAAAGAGTGGCTACACCTTC.

This chain joins TRBV4-2 and TRBJ2-5; 12 nucleotides line up with TRBD2. This CDR3 spans 18 amino acids. V was pared by 6 bases and J by 0 bases, with 11 bases of the junction left unmatched. The V gene's germline CDR1 is LGHNA and CDR2 YNFKEQ. The CDR3 sequence: CASSPRLAGDSYQETQYF. The CDR3 DNA is TGTGCCAGCAGTCCTAGACTAGCGGGGGATTCGTACCAAGAGACCCAGTACTTC.

The genes are TRBV27 and TRBJ1-2, with TRBD1 matching over 7 bases. The germline gives CDR1 MNHEY, CDR2 SMNVEV (reference sequence). V shed 6 bases, J shed 8 bases, and the junction held 9 bases outside the gene matches. CDR3 length: 13 amino acids. As DNA, the CDR3 is TGTGCCAGCAGAAGGACAGGTATTGAGGGCTACACCTTC. It codes for CASRRTGIEGYTF.

This clone was observed a handful of times. The V call is TRBV18, the J call TRBJ2-7, with D uncertain. The germline V gene has CDR1 KGHSH and CDR2 LQKENI. CDR3 length: 14 residues. V gave up 4 bases and J gave up 0 bases, with 10 bases separating them. CDR3 nucleotide sequence: TGTGCCAGCTCACAATCAGGCAGCTCCTACGAGCAGTACTTC. Its protein is CASSQSGSSYEQYF.